A single sample is the source of the 27 T cell receptor beta chains below, sequenced in a study of blood T cell repertoires in COVID-19. TCRdb keeps only in-frame clones here, not all; method: immunoSEQ multiplex PCR. Seen here are 55,000 to 80,000 clones, around 79% observed once, and the top ten hold 15% to 20%. Sample: peripheral blood. Receptors were obtained from a man in his sixties with acute or convalescent COVID-19.

The chain recombines TRBV19 with TRBJ1-1; D possibly corresponds to TRBD1 (6 bases). Germline values: CDR1 LNHDA, CDR2 SQIVND (reference sequence). V was cut by 3 bases and J by 8 bases, with 13 bases left in between. The CDR3 runs 13 residues. The CDR3 sequence: CASSMARGSEAFF. The CDR3 bases are TGTGCCAGTAGTATGGCCAGGGGCTCAGAAGCTTTCTTT.

The chain combines TRBV5-1 with TRBJ2-7, with 10 bases matching TRBD2. Trimming cost V 4 bases and J 5 bases; bases outside gene matches: 6. Germline CDR1 is SGHRS and CDR2 is YFSETQ. The CDR3 is made up of 14 amino acids. The CDR3 is CASSLAGVHHEQYF. CDR3 DNA: TGCGCCAGCAGCCTAGCGGGAGTACACCACGAGCAGTACTTC.

Only one count was recorded for this clone. The rearrangement uses TRBV18 and TRBJ2-1; 11 nucleotides align to TRBD1. V trimming: 5 bases; J trimming: 10 bases; junction bases outside the gene matches: 10. Per germline, CDR1 KGHSH and CDR2 LQKENI. The CDR3 is made up of 15 amino acids. The CDR3 DNA reads TGTGCCAGCTCAAACGGACAGGGGGCGATAAGGGAGCAGTTCTTC. The encoded protein is CASSNGQGAIREQFF.

Here the CDR3 DNA reads TGTGCCAGCAGTCTGACTAGCACAGATACGCAGTATTTT. Translating gives CASSLTSTDTQYF. The rearrangement links TRBV6-5 to TRBJ2-3; D unresolved. From germline, CDR1 is MNHEY and CDR2 SVGAGI. The CDR3 loop spans 13 amino acids. V was clipped by 5 bases and J by 0 bases, with 6 bases between them.

The CDR3 DNA sequence: TGTGCCAGTAGTATAGGGACAGAGAAAGAAAAACTGTTTTTT. This translates into CASSIGTEKEKLFF. This chain uses TRBV19 with TRBJ1-4, with D possibly TRBD1 on 6 matching bases. CDR1 is LNHDA and CDR2 is SQIVND in the germline V gene (reference sequence). The CDR3 is 14 amino acids. V was clipped by 1 base and J by 8 bases, with 11 bases between them.

J is TRBJ2-3 and V is TRBV4-2; 10 nucleotides align to TRBD2. The V and J ends lost 1 base and 5 bases, in that order; junction bases with no gene match: 6. In germline, CDR1 is LGHNA, CDR2 YNFKEQ. The CDR3 is 16 amino acids. The CDR3 DNA is TGTGCCAGCAGCCAAGTTACAGCGGGAGGGATAGATACGCAGTATTTT. This gives the protein CASSQVTAGGIDTQYF.

The chain employs TRBV24-1 and TRBJ2-3; TRBD2 agrees at 16 bases. V trimming: 5 bases; J trimming: 4 bases; junction bases outside the gene matches: 2. Germline-derived CDR1 and CDR2 are KGHDR and SFDVKD. This CDR3 is built from 16 residues. The CDR3 DNA reads TGTGCCACCAGTGTGGGACTAGCGGGGGGGGCAGATACGCAGTATTTT. Protein sequence: CATSVGLAGGADTQYF.

Worth noting for this clone: Other nucleotide sequences from this sample produce the same CDR3. The genes are TRBV3-1 (or the pseudogene TRBV3-2) and TRBJ2-5, with TRBD1 matching 7 bases. The CDR3 covers 15 residues. Per the germline V gene, CDR1 is LGHDT and CDR2 is YNNKEL (reference sequence). J was trimmed by 2 bases and V by 6 bases; bases with no gene match: 9. The CDR3 loop is CASSPPGRGQETQYF. The CDR3 DNA follows: TGTGCCAGCAGTCCCCCAGGCAGGGGGCAAGAGACCCAGTACTTC.

Only a few counts were recorded for this clone. The chain is built from TRBV7-2 and TRBJ2-4, with D possibly being TRBD2 (5 bases). Between the trimmed V and J ends, which lost 5 bases and 6 bases, there was a span of 14 bases. CDR1 and CDR2 (germline): SGHTA, FQGNSA. The CDR3 runs to 14 residues. The CDR3 here is CASSPGGSGNIQYF. Written as DNA, the CDR3 is TGTGCCAGCAGCCCCGGTGGGAGCGGAAACATTCAGTACTTC. Full variable domain (missing parts from reference TRBV7-2 and TRBJ2-4): GAGVSQSPSNKVTEKGKDVELRCDPISGHTALYWYRQSLGQGLEFLIYFQGNSAPDKSGLPSDRFSAERTGGSVSTLTIQRTQQEDSAVYLCASSPGGSGNIQYFGAGTRLSVL.

A few counts support this clone. V gene TRBV25-1 combines with J gene TRBJ2-1; D is perhaps TRBD2 (6 bases). The germline V and J ends were trimmed by 1 base and 0 bases, with 16 bases remaining between them. Germline loops: CDR1 MGHDK, CDR2 SYGVNS. This CDR3 has 18 residues. CDR3 DNA sequence: TGTGCCAGCAGTGAATTAGTGGAGGGTTTAGCCTCCTACAATGAGCAGTTCTTC. Translated: CASSELVEGLASYNEQFF.

V gene TRBV5-1 combines with J gene TRBJ2-7, with D possibly TRBD2 on 5 matching bases. The V end was cut by 6 bases, the J end by 5 bases, with 15 bases between. From germline, CDR1 is SGHRS and CDR2 YFSETQ. CDR3 length: 13 residues. CDR3 coding DNA: TGCGCCAGCATGGACTCGGGAATCGACGAGCAGTACTTC. Translation gives CASMDSGIDEQYF.

This clone was seen only once. The chain carries TRBV5-1 and TRBJ2-2, with D perhaps matching TRBD2 (6 bases). With 0 bases removed from V and 1 base from J, the gap between germline ends came to 10 bases. The CDR3 has 16 residues. CDR1 and CDR2 (germline): SGHRS, YFSETQ. The CDR3 DNA is TGCGCCAGCAGCTTGGTCGGGAGAGGGAACACCGGGGAGCTGTTTTTT. Protein sequence: CASSLVGRGNTGELFF.

V is TRBV28 and J is TRBJ2-5; 11 bases align to TRBD2. Per the germline V gene, CDR1 is MDHEN and CDR2 is SYDVKM. The CDR3 consists of 15 residues. V shed 2 bases and J 7 bases; nucleotides not matched to a gene: 6. For the CDR3, the DNA is TGTGCCAGCAGTTTAGGCCTAGCGGGAGGTGTGACCCAGTACTTC. Protein sequence: CASSLGLAGGVTQYF.

This clone was picked up one time. This chain links TRBV5-4 with TRBJ2-7; possible D gene TRBD2, 5 bases. This CDR3 is built from 13 residues. CDR1 and CDR2 from the germline V gene are SGHNT and YYREEE (reference sequence). Trimming stripped 0 bases from V and 9 bases from J, with 13 bases between. CDR3 sequence (DNA): TGTGCCAGCAGCTTGGCCGGGGAGCTTGGGCAGTACTTC. Residues: CASSLAGELGQYF.

The chain combines TRBV2 with TRBJ2-1; 7 bases match TRBD1. This CDR3 contains 13 residues. CDR1 and CDR2 (germline): SNHLY, FYNNEI. V shed 6 bases, J shed 5 bases, and the junction held 4 bases outside the gene matches. The CDR3 loop reads CASRQGRDNEQFF. As DNA, the CDR3 is TGTGCCAGCAGACAGGGGAGAGACAATGAGCAGTTCTTC.

The chain links TRBV19 to TRBJ2-7; 8 bases map to TRBD2. Germline CDR1 is LNHDA and CDR2 is SQIVND (reference sequence). There are 15 residues in the CDR3. The ends lost 3 bases at V and 2 bases at J; junction bases unmatched: 6. The CDR3 is CASSIYPGGPYEQYF. CDR3 coding DNA: TGTGCCAGTAGTATTTATCCGGGAGGGCCCTACGAGCAGTACTTC.

This clone was found a few times. V and J are TRBV11-2 and TRBJ2-1; a possible D gene is TRBD2 (5 bases). Deletions cut 3 bases from V and 12 bases from J, with 15 bases between. CDR3 length: 13 residues. Germline V CDR1 and CDR2: SGHAT, FQNNGV. In DNA, the CDR3 is TGTGCCAGCAGCTTGGATGGACGCCGGGGGCAGTTCTTC. Protein sequence: CASSLDGRRGQFF.

This clone was observed a few times. This sequence joins TRBV24-1 and TRBJ2-5; D is possibly TRBD1 (6 bases). Trimming cost V 9 bases and J 1 base, with 8 bases left between them. The germline gives CDR1 KGHDR, CDR2 SFDVKD. There are 12 residues in the CDR3. CDR3 bases: TGTGCCACCCAGGGGTCCCAAGAGACCCAGTACTTC. Its translation is CATQGSQETQYF.

The V and J genes are TRBV7-9 and TRBJ2-3; 15 bases map to TRBD2. Germline V gene data show CDR1 as SEHNR and CDR2 as FQNEAQ (reference sequence). The CDR3 loop spans 17 amino acids. V was pared by 1 base and J by 2 bases, with 1 base of the junction left unmatched. The CDR3 sequence is CASSLGTSGRDTDTQYF. The CDR3 coding sequence is TGTGCCAGCAGCTTAGGGACTAGCGGGAGGGACACAGATACGCAGTATTTT.

This rearrangement joins TRBV11-1 to TRBJ1-1, with a tentative D call TRBD1 (5 bases). The germline CDR1 and CDR2 sequences are SGHAT and FQDESV (reference sequence). The length of the CDR3 is 15 residues. V lost 7 bases to trimming and J lost 4 bases, with 19 bases between them. The DNA for the CDR3 is TGTGCCAGCACCAAAAGCGGGGGTGGGGGCACTGAAGCTTTCTTT. It specifies CASTKSGGGGTEAFF.

The chain couples TRBV27 to TRBJ2-2, with D maybe TRBD1 (5 bases). The CDR3 has 16 amino acids. Germline V gene lookup returns CDR1 MNHEY and CDR2 SMNVEV (reference sequence). V was cut by 3 bases and J by 5 bases, with 16 bases left in between. CDR3 DNA: TGTGCCAGCAGTTTTGGGGCCCTTAGACAGACCGGGGAGCTGTTTTTT. Amino acid sequence: CASSFGALRQTGELFF.

The chain carries TRBV29-1 and TRBJ2-4; D may be TRBD1 (6 bases). Germline CDR1 SQVTM, CDR2 ANQGSEA. The ends were cut back, 7 bases at V and 5 bases at J, with 9 bases in the middle. The CDR3 length is 11 residues. CDR3 sequence: CSGTVQNIQYF. In DNA form, the CDR3 reads TGCAGCGGGACAGTCCAAAACATTCAGTACTTC.

The chain uses TRBV2 and TRBJ1-1; 7 bases align to TRBD1. Germline V gene lookup returns CDR1 SNHLY and CDR2 FYNNEI. After removal of 7 bases from V and 4 bases from J, the junction contained 12 bases not matched to a gene. CDR3 length: 15 residues. The CDR3 DNA sequence: TGTGCCAGCATACTTCGACAGGGTATGAGCACTGAAGCTTTCTTT. Protein: CASILRQGMSTEAFF.

This rearrangement joins TRBV19 to TRBJ2-3; 7 bases agree with TRBD2. Germline assignment: CDR1 LNHDA and CDR2 SQIVND (reference sequence). This CDR3 has 17 residues. The trim removed 2 bases at V and 0 bases at J, leaving 8 bases unmatched. CDR3 residues: CASSICSLADSTDTQYF. The CDR3 nucleotides are TGTGCCAGTAGTATATGTAGCCTAGCGGATAGCACAGATACGCAGTATTTT.

This clone appeared a single time. V is TRBV7-2 and J is TRBJ2-3, with 9 nucleotides matching TRBD2. J gave up 4 bases and V 1 base, and 6 bases lay outside the gene matches. Germline V gene sequence: CDR1 SGHTA, CDR2 FQGNSA. The CDR3 runs 16 residues. CDR3 sequence: CASSLGGGRAADTQYF. CDR3 in DNA: TGTGCCAGCAGCTTAGGAGGCGGGAGGGCCGCAGATACGCAGTATTTT.

This chain links TRBV9 with TRBJ2-1, with 7 bases matching TRBD2. This CDR3 is built from 16 residues. V was clipped by 0 bases and J by 5 bases; unmatched bases: 8. Germline V gives CDR1 SGDLS, CDR2 YYNGEE. CDR3 loop: CASSVGSSGLNNEQFF. In DNA, the CDR3 is TGTGCCAGCAGCGTAGGAAGTAGCGGGCTGAACAATGAGCAGTTCTTC.

This rearrangement joins TRBV24-1 to TRBJ2-7, with D perhaps TRBD1 (5 bases). The V gene lost 5 bases and the J gene lost 2 bases, with 12 bases spanning the gap. The CDR3 extends over 14 amino acids. Germline CDR1 is KGHDR and CDR2 is SFDVKD. The CDR3 spells CATSADRQPYEQYF. The DNA of the CDR3 is TGTGCCACCAGTGCTGACAGACAACCCTACGAGCAGTACTTC.